This T cell receptor beta chain is drawn from a study of T cell changes during pregnancy in multiple sclerosis. The repertoire was sequenced with immunoSEQ multiplex PCR; TCRdb's copy has only in-frame clones and lacks some. The table has approximately 90,000 clones, about 93% seen once. V lost 6 bases, J lost 1 base, and 9 bases stayed unmatched. There are 17 residues in the CDR3. CDR1 and CDR2 (germline): WNHNN, SYGVQD (reference sequence). The receptor was derived from a female donor with multiple sclerosis, enrolled in a pregnancy study. Sequences were derived from peripheral blood, sampled in the third trimester of pregnancy. This chain links TRBV10-1 with TRBJ1-2; 12 bases are shared with TRBD1. CDR3 sequence (DNA): TGCGCCAGCAGCCCGGGACAGGGGGCGAGAGGTAACTATGGCTACACCTTC. It translates to CASSPGQGARGNYGYTF.